Detailed here is one TCR beta chain. CDR3 size: 11 residues. Looked up from germline, CDR1 is MGHDK and CDR2 is SYGVNS. Trimming removed 1 base at V and 6 bases at J, with 4 bases between. Methods used by the authors: Reference gene primer amplification yielded estimated nucleated cell counts. Assay: immunoSEQ multiplex PCR; the TCRdb copy retains only in-frame clones and omits some. Clonal size and the V and J genes are those of that table, whereas D and trimming came from the DNA. The repertoire holds some 320,000 clones, with roughly 86% as singletons. This sample is part of a study of blood T cell repertoires in COVID-19. Background on the study: Acute and convalescent COVID-19 samples came from the United States, Italy and Spain.

Patients in Seattle were enrolled during active infection, then followed longitudinally. This rearrangement joins TRBV25-1 to TRBJ2-7; unclear D gene. The TCR was taken from a woman aged 25-40 years with COVID-19, enrolled during active disease. The material sequenced was peripheral blood. The CDR3 nucleotides are TGTGCCAGCAGTGAATTTAGCGAGCAGTACTTC. Protein: CASSEFSEQYF.